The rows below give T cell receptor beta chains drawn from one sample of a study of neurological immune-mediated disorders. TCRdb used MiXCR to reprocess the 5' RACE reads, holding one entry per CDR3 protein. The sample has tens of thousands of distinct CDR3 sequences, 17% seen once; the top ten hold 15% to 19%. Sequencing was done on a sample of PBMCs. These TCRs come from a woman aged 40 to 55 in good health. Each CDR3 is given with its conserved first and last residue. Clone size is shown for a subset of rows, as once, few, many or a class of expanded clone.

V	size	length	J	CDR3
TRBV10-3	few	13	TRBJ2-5	CAISEAALETQYF
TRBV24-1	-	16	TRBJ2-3	CATSDRGGTRTDTQYF
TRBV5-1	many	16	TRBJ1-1	CASSSGDGITGTEAFF
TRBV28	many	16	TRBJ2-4	CASSSTGEGAKNIQYF
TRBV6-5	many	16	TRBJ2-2	CASRPTSGGRSGELFF
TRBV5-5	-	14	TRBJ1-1	CASSRGGPDTEAFF
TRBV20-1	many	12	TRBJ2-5	CSADDRQETQYF
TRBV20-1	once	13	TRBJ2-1	CSVQGVVYNEQFF
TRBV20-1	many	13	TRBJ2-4	CSAREAQGEGQYF
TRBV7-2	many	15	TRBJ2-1	CASSLSPGSSNEQFF
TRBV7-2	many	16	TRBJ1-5	CASSLWDGLAYQPQHF
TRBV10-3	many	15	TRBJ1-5	CAISESSPSNQPQHF
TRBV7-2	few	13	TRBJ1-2	CASRQYPNYGYTF
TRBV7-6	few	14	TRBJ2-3	CASSLVGSTDTQYF
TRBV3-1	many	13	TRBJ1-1	CASARAGYTEAFF
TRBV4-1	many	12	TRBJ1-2	CASSQEGAGYTF
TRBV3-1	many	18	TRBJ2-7	CASSPGQFLSLDSYEQYF
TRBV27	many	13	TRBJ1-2	CASSLQGNHGYTF
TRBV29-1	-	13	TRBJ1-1	CRVQTGGNTEAFF
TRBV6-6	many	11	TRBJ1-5	CASSYQPGWHF
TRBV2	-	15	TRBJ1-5	CASSEGARGGEPQHF
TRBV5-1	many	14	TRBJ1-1	CASSLGDRNTEAFF
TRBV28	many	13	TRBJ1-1	CASGREWDTEAFF
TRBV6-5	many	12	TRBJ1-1	CASSYGGTEAFF
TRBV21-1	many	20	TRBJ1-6	CASTKKWEDVRSSYNSPLHF
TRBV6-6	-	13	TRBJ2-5	CNTMDSNQETQYF
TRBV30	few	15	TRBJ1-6	CAWNRQGLGNSPLHF
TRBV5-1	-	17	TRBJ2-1	CASSSEAGAPSYNEQFF
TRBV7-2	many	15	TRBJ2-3	CASSSSGGATDTQYF
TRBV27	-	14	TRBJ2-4	CASSLQGTKNIQYF
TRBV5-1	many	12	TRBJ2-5	CASSTTEETQYF
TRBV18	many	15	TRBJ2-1	CASSNVGGAYNEQFF
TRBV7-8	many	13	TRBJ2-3	CASSFLATDTQYF
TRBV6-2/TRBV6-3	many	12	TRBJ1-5	CASSISDREQHF
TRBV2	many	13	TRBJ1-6	CASRDRGSSPLHF
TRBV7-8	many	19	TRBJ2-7	CASSPRSGSGGRGTYEQYF